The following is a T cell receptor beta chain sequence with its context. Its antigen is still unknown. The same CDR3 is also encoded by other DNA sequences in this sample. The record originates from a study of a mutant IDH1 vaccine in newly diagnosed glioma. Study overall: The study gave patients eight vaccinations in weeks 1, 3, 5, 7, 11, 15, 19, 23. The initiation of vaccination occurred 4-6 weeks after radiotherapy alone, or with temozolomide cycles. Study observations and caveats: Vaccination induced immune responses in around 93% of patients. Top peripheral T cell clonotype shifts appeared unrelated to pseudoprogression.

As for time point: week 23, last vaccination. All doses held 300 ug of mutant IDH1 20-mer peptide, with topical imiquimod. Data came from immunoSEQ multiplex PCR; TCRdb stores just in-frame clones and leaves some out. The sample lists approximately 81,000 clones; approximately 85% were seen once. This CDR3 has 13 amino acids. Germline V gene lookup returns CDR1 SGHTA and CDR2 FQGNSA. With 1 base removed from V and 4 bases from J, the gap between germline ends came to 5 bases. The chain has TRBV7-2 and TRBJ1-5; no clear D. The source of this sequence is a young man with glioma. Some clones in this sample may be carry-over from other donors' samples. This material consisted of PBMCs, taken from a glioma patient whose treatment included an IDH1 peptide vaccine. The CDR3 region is CASSLDRNQPQHF. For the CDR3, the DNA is TGTGCCAGCAGCTTAGATCGAAATCAGCCCCAGCATTTT. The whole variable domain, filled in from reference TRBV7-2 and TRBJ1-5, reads GAGVSQSPSNKVTEKGKDVELRCDPISGHTALYWYRQSLGQGLEFLIYFQGNSAPDKSGLPSDRFSAERTGGSVSTLTIQRTQQEDSAVYLCASSLDRNQPQHFGDGTRLSIL.